These T cell receptor beta chains were read from a single sample in a study of blood T cell repertoires in COVID-19. Profiling relied on immunoSEQ multiplex PCR, and the TCRdb table lists in-frame clones only, not all of them. Of hundreds of thousands of clones listed, about 90% are singletons. Specimen: peripheral blood. The receptors originated from a woman younger than 45 with COVID-19, enrolled during active disease. Each CDR3 is given without its conserved first and last residue. Clone sizes are given selectively: once, few, many, or a class where the clone is expanded.

V gene	clone size	CDR3 protein
TRBV5-4	-	ASSLDTKYNEQF
TRBV24-1	-	ATSEPGQEKAF
TRBV7-3	-	ASSPLASGNEQF
TRBV27	few	ASSFMGGGNTEAF
TRBV19	-	ARLLPGTSIDNEQY
TRBV5-1	-	ASSESTVNYGYT
TRBV19	-	ASSIGLLPNQPQH
TRBV27	-	ASSDRGLQPQH
TRBV11-3	-	ASSSIPGVPNEKLF
TRBV6-1	once	ASSDQDRGRFYGYT
TRBV6-6	-	ASSEPGQARYEQY
TRBV27	-	ASSLQGTASYEQY
TRBV9	-	ASSVGQRTNTGELF
TRBV6-1	-	ASSEGFGQGATEAF
TRBV14	-	ASSQVLQGEAF
TRBV7-9	-	ASSLLTEAF
TRBV24-1	-	ATSSGSLYGYT
TRBV2	-	ASSLQGRNQPQH
TRBV7-2	-	ASSLDPGEETQY
TRBV3-1/TRBV3-2	-	ASSQEGREAF
TRBV3-1/TRBV3-2	-	ASSQGTGFTPLH
TRBV6-2/TRBV6-3	once	ASSQVSGQVIFGNQPQH
TRBV28	-	ASSSQRDPGNQPQH
TRBV15	-	ATSPGGTGNEQY
TRBV5-1	-	ASSQGQGELDTQY
TRBV4-1	-	ASSQEADSYEQY
TRBV13	-	ASSLGSRGLDEQF
TRBV7-9	-	ASSPFSNEQF
TRBV11-3	-	ASSLVGRQGYEQY
TRBV7-2	once	ASSGVISGGAVTQY
TRBV4-1	-	ASSRKQGEPPQVTQY
TRBV1	-	TSSQDRTGQRKTYEQY
TRBV7-8	-	ASSGPSGGASVTGELF
TRBV27	-	ASSPYTGGVTGELF
TRBV12-3/TRBV12-4	-	ALRRKNTGELF
TRBV30	-	AWHRPNEKLF
TRBV11-3	-	ASSPDWTMGFTDTQY
TRBV10-2	-	ASSDKRGLLGAEQF
TRBV7-9	-	ASSLAEANYGYT
TRBV19	-	ASKGTGSTEAF
TRBV5-1	-	ASSLADTSNYGYT